This T cell receptor beta chain was observed in a study of shared clonotypes between healthy human individuals. Donors, healthy HIV-negative adults, lacked recent acute infections or vaccinations. The CDR3 has 15 amino acids. The V segment lost 4 bases and the J segment 0 bases; nucleotides outside the gene matches: 3. Per germline, CDR1 SNHLY and CDR2 FYNNEI. Data came from immunoSEQ multiplex PCR; TCRdb stores just in-frame clones and leaves some out. The sample lists roughly 700,000 clones, about 74% occurring once. The TCR comes from a woman aged 25 to 39 in good health. The source material was memory CD4+ T cells sorted from blood. Subset described: CD45RA-negative fraction. The V gene is TRBV2, the J gene TRBJ1-5; 7 bases map to TRBD1. CDR3 nucleotides: TGTGCCAGCAGTGCACAGGGGCTTAGCAATCAGCCCCAGCATTTT. It is translated as CASSAQGLSNQPQHF.